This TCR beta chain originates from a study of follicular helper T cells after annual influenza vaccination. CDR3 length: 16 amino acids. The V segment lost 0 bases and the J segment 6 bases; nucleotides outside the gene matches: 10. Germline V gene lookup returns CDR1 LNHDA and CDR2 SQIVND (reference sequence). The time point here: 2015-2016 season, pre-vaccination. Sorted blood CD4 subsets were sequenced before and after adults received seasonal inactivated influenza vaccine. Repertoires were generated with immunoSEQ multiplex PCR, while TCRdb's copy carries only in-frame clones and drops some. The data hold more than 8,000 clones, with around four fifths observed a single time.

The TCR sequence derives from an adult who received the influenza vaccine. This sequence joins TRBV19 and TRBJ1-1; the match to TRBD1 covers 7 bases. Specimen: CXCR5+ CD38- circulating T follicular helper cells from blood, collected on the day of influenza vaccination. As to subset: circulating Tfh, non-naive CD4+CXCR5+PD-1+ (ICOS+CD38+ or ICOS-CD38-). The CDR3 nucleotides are TGTGCCAGTAGTATAGATACCTCGACAGGGTTATCTGAAGCTTTCTTT. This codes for CASSIDTSTGLSEAFF.